A single sample is the source of the 28 T cell receptor beta chains below, sequenced in a study of Ad26.COV2.S vaccination and SARS-CoV-2 variants. Profiled with immunoSEQ multiplex PCR; TCRdb holds only in-frame clones, not every one. The sample lists some 290,000 clones, 85% seen once, with 2% to 2.5% in the top ten. Treatment here: around 19 received Ad26.COV2.S at low or high dose, single or two shots; roughly five received placebo; per-sample allocation not given. Collection of samples fell on day 63 after the first vaccine or placebo injection. The specimen comprised peripheral blood, sampled in a trial of Ad26.COV2.S vaccine versus placebo. The receptor set was obtained from a person between 18 and 65 years old who received the Ad26.COV2.S COVID-19 vaccine or a placebo.

The count of this clone is one. This chain joins TRBV4-2 and TRBJ1-2; D is possibly TRBD1 (5 bases). V was pared by 2 bases and J by 8 bases, with 21 bases between. Germline CDR1 is LGHNA and CDR2 is YNFKEQ. There are 16 residues in the CDR3. DNA of the CDR3: TGTGCCAGCAGCCAAACCGGGACCGAGGGTTTGGGAGGCTACACCTTC. Its protein is CASSQTGTEGLGGYTF.

This chain connects TRBV30 to TRBJ2-7, with D maybe TRBD1 (6 bases). Trimming took off 8 bases at V and 6 bases at J, with 8 bases between the two ends. The CDR3 has 9 amino acids. The germline gives CDR1 GTSNPN, CDR2 SVGIG (reference sequence). In DNA form, the CDR3 reads TGTGCCCTAGGGGGCGAGCAGTACTTC. Amino acids: CALGGEQYF.

The chain recombines TRBV5-4 with TRBJ2-5; 12 positions agree with TRBD1. CDR3 length: 16 residues. Per the germline V gene, CDR1 is SGHNT and CDR2 is YYREEE (reference sequence). V trimming: 4 bases; J trimming: 1 base; junction bases outside the gene matches: 5. The CDR3 spells CASSRGTGGPQETQYF. As DNA, the CDR3 is TGTGCCAGCAGCCGCGGGACAGGGGGCCCCCAAGAGACCCAGTACTTC. Complete variable domain (other parts from reference TRBV5-4 and TRBJ2-5): ETGVTQSPTHLIKTRGQQVTLRCSSQSGHNTVSWYQQALGQGPQFIFQYYREEENGRGNFPPRFSGLQFPNYSSELNVNALELDDSALYLCASSRGTGGPQETQYFGPGTRLLVL.

This chain uses TRBV9 with TRBJ2-3; D might be TRBD1 or TRBD2, each matching 5 bases. This CDR3 has 13 residues. V was cut by 5 bases and J by 5 bases, with 12 bases left in between. Germline V gene sequence: CDR1 SGDLS, CDR2 YYNGEE. The CDR3 loop reads CASRPFGGDTQYF. The CDR3 nucleotides are TGTGCCAGCAGACCTTTTGGGGGAGATACGCAGTATTTT.

This chain connects TRBV19 to TRBJ1-6; the D is unclear. This CDR3 is built from 16 residues. CDR1 LNHDA and CDR2 SQIVND come from the germline V gene (reference sequence). With 1 base removed from V and 7 bases from J, the gap between germline ends came to 14 bases. Here the CDR3 reads CASSIGGWKSNSPLHF. The CDR3 bases are TGTGCCAGTAGTATAGGGGGTTGGAAATCCAATTCACCCCTCCACTTT.

The chain recombines TRBV7-3 with TRBJ2-1; TRBD1 agrees at 7 bases. This CDR3 comprises 18 residues. Germline CDR1 reads SGHTA; CDR2 reads FQGTGA. V dropped 0 bases and J dropped 4; count of bases not matched to a gene: 12. The CDR3 loop reads CASSLTMGQRSKYNEQFF. The CDR3 DNA reads as TGTGCCAGCAGCTTAACTATGGGACAGCGGTCGAAGTACAATGAGCAGTTCTTC.

The chain couples TRBV18 to TRBJ1-3, with D unresolved. Germline assignment: CDR1 KGHSH and CDR2 LQKENI. CDR3 length: 15 amino acids. The ends were cut back, 3 bases at V and 2 bases at J, with 11 bases in the middle. This CDR3 reads CASSPMGNPGNTIYF. For the CDR3, the DNA is TGTGCCAGCTCACCCATGGGGAACCCTGGAAACACCATATATTTT.

The CDR3 here is CASSGTGGSNEKLFF. The CDR3 nucleotides read TGTGCCAGCAGTGGGACAGGGGGCTCTAATGAAAAACTGTTTTTT. The V and J genes are TRBV2 and TRBJ1-4; 11 nucleotides align to TRBD1. The CDR3 runs to 15 residues. J lost 3 bases, V lost 4 bases, and 1 base had no gene match. Germline V gene sequence: CDR1 SNHLY, CDR2 FYNNEI.

This clone was seen a handful of times. The V call is TRBV6-6, the J call TRBJ2-7; TRBD1 matches at 7 bases. The CDR3 consists of 14 residues. Losses at the gene ends were 6 bases for V and 0 bases for J; bases not matched to a gene: 5. Germline CDR1 is MNHNY and CDR2 is SVGAGI (reference sequence). CDR3 coding DNA: TGTGCCAGCAGCCAGACAGGGAGCTCCTACGAGCAGTACTTC. It encodes CASSQTGSSYEQYF.

The V gene is TRBV2, the J gene TRBJ2-3; D unclear. V lost 2 bases and J 1 base, leaving 4 bases between the germline ends. There are 13 residues in the CDR3. Germline-derived CDR1 and CDR2 are SNHLY and FYNNEI. The CDR3 loop reads CASSEPGTDTQYF. DNA for the CDR3: TGTGCCAGCAGTGAACCAGGCACAGATACGCAGTATTTT.

Points on this clone: Other DNA sequences in this specimen translate into the identical CDR3. The chain joins TRBV7-9 to TRBJ2-5, with D possibly TRBD2 on 7 matching bases. V lost 1 base to trimming and J lost 5 bases, with 14 bases between them. The CDR3 sequence is 15 residues long. Germline V gene sequence: CDR1 SEHNR, CDR2 FQNEAQ (reference sequence). CDR3 nucleotides: TGTGCCAGCAGCTTAGTTGCGGGGGCGGGGGAGACCCAGTACTTC. Amino acids: CASSLVAGAGETQYF.

The sample holds one count of this clone. V usage is TRBV27 and J usage is TRBJ2-3; D gene ambiguous. Trimming shortened V by 0 bases and J by 0 bases, and 22 bases separated the two germline ends. This CDR3 is built from 20 residues. Germline lookup yields CDR1 MNHEY and CDR2 SMNVEV (reference sequence). Here the CDR3 DNA reads TGTGCCAGCAGTTTATCCTGGAACCCTGCGGACGCGTCAAGCACAGATACGCAGTATTTT. Its protein is CASSLSWNPADASSTDTQYF.

J is TRBJ2-3 and V is TRBV19, with D possibly matching TRBD1 (5 bases). Germline CDR1 LNHDA, CDR2 SQIVND (reference sequence). This CDR3 comprises 14 residues. With 8 bases removed from V and 6 bases from J, the gap between germline ends came to 18 bases. CDR3: CASRDSANRDTQYF. CDR3 coding DNA: TGTGCCAGTCGCGACAGCGCAAATCGGGATACGCAGTATTTT.

To note about this clone: The junction shows a germline mismatch at one end, possibly a read error. This chain uses TRBV10-3 with TRBJ2-7; D uncertain. The CDR3 sequence is 11 residues long. The germline V gene has CDR1 ENHRY and CDR2 SYGVKD. CDR3 sequence reads: CAISQSYEQYF. CDR3 sequence (DNA): TGTGCCATCAGTCAGTCCTACGAGCAGTACTTC.

V gene TRBV5-5 combines with J gene TRBJ1-2; the match to TRBD1 covers 8 bases. Germline V gene lookup returns CDR1 SGHKS and CDR2 YYEKEE (reference sequence). V gave up 4 bases and J gave up 4 bases; unmatched junction bases: 6. The CDR3 covers 14 residues. The CDR3 sequence is CASSPQTGGYGYTF. In DNA form, the CDR3 reads TGTGCCAGCAGCCCCCAAACAGGGGGCTATGGCTACACCTTC.

CDR3 sequence (DNA): TGCGCCAGCAGGGAGACGGGCTCCACCGGGGAGCTGTTTTTT. Protein sequence: CASRETGSTGELFF. The rearrangement links TRBV5-1 to TRBJ2-2; D is ambiguous. The V gene lost 5 bases and the J gene lost 4 bases, with 12 bases spanning the gap. This CDR3 is built from 14 residues. The germline V gene has CDR1 SGHRS and CDR2 YFSETQ. Full variable domain (missing parts from reference TRBV5-1 and TRBJ2-2): KAGVTQTPRYLIKTRGQQVTLSCSPISGHRSVSWYQQTPGQGLQFLFEYFSETQRNKGNFPGRFSGRQFSNSRSEMNVSTLELGDSALYLCASRETGSTGELFFGEGSRLTVL.

This chain's CDR3 is CASLLAVGELFF. As DNA, the CDR3 is TGTGCCAGCCTACTGGCCGTCGGGGAGCTGTTTTTT. The J gene is TRBJ2-2, the V gene TRBV18; no clear D. Trimming cost V 8 bases and J 7 bases, with 11 bases left between them. This CDR3 comprises 12 residues. The germline CDR1 and CDR2 sequences are KGHSH and LQKENI.

The V call is TRBV6-5, the J call TRBJ1-2; the match to TRBD1 covers 7 bases. Germline-derived CDR1 and CDR2 are MNHEY and SVGAGI. The V and J ends lost 2 bases and 4 bases, in that order; junction bases with no gene match: 4. The CDR3 extends over 14 amino acids. The CDR3 DNA follows: TGTGCCAGCAGTTACCTGACAGGGATCTATGGCTACACCTTC. This gives the protein CASSYLTGIYGYTF.

The count of this clone is one. CDR3 bases: TGTGCCAGCAGCTTGTTGGGTCGAAACCCCGGGGAGCTGTTTTTT. Translated: CASSLLGRNPGELFF. The chain couples TRBV5-6 to TRBJ2-2; D is ambiguous. There are 15 residues in the CDR3. The germline V gene has CDR1 SGHDT and CDR2 YYEEEE. The V and J ends lost 1 base and 6 bases respectively, with 13 bases between them.

The V and J genes are TRBV11-2 and TRBJ2-1, with 10 bases lining up with TRBD2. V shed 5 bases and J 5 bases; nucleotides not matched to a gene: 15. This CDR3 spans 18 amino acids. Per germline, CDR1 SGHAT and CDR2 FQNNGV. The CDR3 DNA is TGTGCCAGCAGCCTACGCCCCGAAAGCGGGGGGGCGGACAATGAGCAGTTCTTC. Protein product: CASSLRPESGGADNEQFF.

The chain is built from TRBV27 and TRBJ2-1, with D tentatively TRBD2 (6 bases). The V gene lost 6 bases and the J gene lost 0 bases, with 15 bases spanning the gap. CDR1 is MNHEY, CDR2 SMNVEV, per germline (reference sequence). This CDR3 has 16 residues. The DNA of the CDR3 is TGTGCCAGCAGACTACTAGCAACGAGCTCCTACAATGAGCAGTTCTTC. It encodes CASRLLATSSYNEQFF.

This clone was seen only a few times. V and J are TRBV15 and TRBJ2-7; D unresolved. Trimming removed 2 bases at V and 5 bases at J, with 7 bases between. Germline values: CDR1 LNHNV, CDR2 YYDKDF (reference sequence). The CDR3 loop spans 12 amino acids. Here the CDR3 DNA reads TGTGCCACCAGCAGAAATAAGAACGAGCAGTACTTC. It yields the protein CATSRNKNEQYF.

This clone was recorded a few times. CDR3 nucleotides: TGTGCCAGCAGTTTTAGCGGGGGGGCCGAAGATACGCAGTATTTT. This translates into CASSFSGGAEDTQYF. V gene TRBV2 combines with J gene TRBJ2-3; 11 bases agree with TRBD2. CDR1 is SNHLY and CDR2 is FYNNEI in the germline V gene. The CDR3 is made up of 15 amino acids. The trim removed 5 bases at V and 5 bases at J, leaving 6 bases unmatched.

The V gene is TRBV7-3, the J gene TRBJ1-4; D remains ambiguous. Germline CDR1 reads SGHTA; CDR2 reads FQGTGA. The CDR3 length is 13 residues. The germline V and J ends were trimmed by 5 bases and 8 bases, with 12 bases remaining between them. The CDR3 nucleotides are TGTGCCAGCAGCCCCGCGGGCGGAGAAAAACTGTTTTTT. This sequence encodes CASSPAGGEKLFF.

The chain combines TRBV18 with TRBJ1-1; 7 nucleotides line up with TRBD1. Germline V gene sequence: CDR1 KGHSH, CDR2 LQKENI. V gave up 2 bases and J gave up 0 bases; unmatched junction bases: 6. This CDR3 spans 16 amino acids. The CDR3 DNA follows: TGTGCCAGCTCACCATGGGACAGTCAACTGAACACTGAAGCTTTCTTT. This translates into CASSPWDSQLNTEAFF.

The V call is TRBV5-1, the J call TRBJ2-1, with D possibly matching TRBD2 (6 bases). The V and J ends lost 1 base and 5 bases respectively, with 13 bases between them. The V gene's germline CDR1 is SGHRS and CDR2 YFSETQ. The CDR3 loop spans 15 amino acids. This CDR3 reads CASSLIRTNHNEQFF. The CDR3 nucleotides read TGCGCCAGCAGCTTGATCAGGACTAACCACAATGAGCAGTTCTTC.

Concerning this clone itself: A read error may account for a junction end that differs from germline. The rearrangement links TRBV2 to TRBJ2-3; D possibly corresponds to TRBD1 (6 bases). Germline CDR1 and CDR2: SNHLY and FYNNEI. The CDR3 length is 12 residues. The CDR3 reads CASTEQGTAQYF. CDR3 sequence (DNA): TGTGCCAGCACTGAACAGGGAACAGCGCAGTATTTT. Combining the CDR3 with reference TRBV2 and TRBJ2-3 gives the whole variable domain EPEVTQTPSHQVTQMGQEVILRCVPISNHLYFYWYRQILGQKVEFLVSFYNNEISEKSEIFDDQFSVERPDGSNFTLKIRSTKLEDSAMYFCASTEQGTAQYFGPGTRLTVL.

The CDR3 loop is CASSPRSFSQTGTGIYEQYF. The CDR3 bases are TGCGCCAGCAGCCCACGCTCCTTCTCCCAAACCGGGACAGGGATCTACGAGCAGTACTTC. The chain uses TRBV4-1 and TRBJ2-7; TRBD1 agrees at 9 bases. V was clipped by 4 bases and J by 3 bases; unmatched bases: 22. This CDR3 region has 20 residues. Germline V gene data show CDR1 as MGHRA and CDR2 as YSYEKL.